This TCR beta chain was captured in a study of CD8 T cells in Susac syndrome. Study-wide results and caveats: The study acknowledged a relatively small number of individuals in its TCR sequencing and HLA analysis.

From blood CD8+ and CD4+ T cells, TCR beta sequences were generated. Negative isolation yielded CD4+ and CD8+ T cells, and FACS enriched TEMRA cells. An input of about 0.5 to 1 ug of RNA was subjected to reverse transcription using random hexamers. An immunoSEQ multiplex PCR generated amplified TCR beta CDR3 products spanning 54 Vbeta and 13 Jbeta. Via MiXCR, TCRdb re-called the immunoSEQ multiplex PCR reads, giving one row per CDR3 protein. The sample has 120,000 or so distinct CDR3 sequences, around 94% seen once. Comment on this clonotype: What it binds is not known.

Trimming shortened V by 4 bases and J by 5 bases, and 12 bases separated the two germline ends. Looked up from germline, CDR1 is LGHDT and CDR2 is YNNKEL (reference sequence). The CDR3 consists of 13 residues. This TCR derives from a human donor with multiple sclerosis. The sample comprised CD4+ T cells from PBMCs. This rearrangement joins TRBV3-1 to TRBJ2-7; weak D call: TRBD2 (6 bases). DNA of the CDR3: TGTGCCAGCAGCCGCGGTCAGCGGGACGAGCAGTACTTC. Its protein is CASSRGQRDEQYF.